This TCR beta chain comes out of a study of T cells in Graves' hyperthyroidism and ophthalmopathy (dated by TCRdb to about 2019). With regard to the full study: Peripheral blood was collected at initial diagnosis, before any treatment. To identify TCR V-J signatures that set the groups apart, the researchers used a discovery cohort of 90 to 100 patients, made up of fewer than 50 with Graves' ophthalmopathy and some 56 with stable Graves' hyperthyroidism. Prospective prediction of ophthalmopathy was tested in an independent validation cohort consisting of 18 to 20 hyperthyroidism patients and over 15 patients who later progressed to ophthalmopathy. The 100 discovery patients were randomly split 7:3 into training and test sets. In several Graves' hyperthyroidism patients, the study also compared T-cell repertoires from thyroid tissue with T-cell repertoires from blood. After blood sampling, hyperthyroidism patients were treated with methimazole at a starting dose of 30 mg daily, and ophthalmopathy patients were treated with high-dose intravenous methylprednisolone. TCR Vbeta CDR3 sequencing of approximately 140 peripheral blood samples (43 ophthalmopathy, around 80 hyperthyroidism and some 17 progressor patients) is reported in the paper. The paper's findings and limits, for the study overall: Sample size was not statistically predetermined, and investigators were not blinded to group allocation. In validation, the model predicted progression to ophthalmopathy with approximately 71% sensitivity and 72.22% specificity, a median of about six months before onset. A 13 V-J signature model separated ophthalmopathy from stable hyperthyroidism, with around 90% sensitivity and approximately 81% specificity in cross-validation and 80%/75% in testing. Most expanded thyroid clonotypes (frequency above 0.001) were also detected in blood, a finding suggesting that blood repertoires may reflect thyroid immune responses.

Note on this clonotype: The clone's antigen remains unknown. No much larger clonotype is one base removed from it; base qualities were not supplied.

Trimming takes 3 bases off V and 0 bases off J; junction bases not matched to a gene: 10. The CDR3 runs 17 amino acids, cysteine and phenylalanine included. The read is trimmed to its CDR3 DNA, 51 bases read in frame from base 1. CDR1 and CDR2, looked up from the germline V gene, are SGHRS and YFSETQ. Amplification of TCR beta CDR3 regions was carried out from RNA transcripts. For the first round of RT-PCR on the TCR CDR3, the HTBI primer set was used together with the Qiagen OneStep RT-PCR kit. A second multiplex PCR round built the libraries, followed by size selection and purification. Paired-end sequencing of the libraries was performed with 100 bp reads on an Illumina HiSeq2000. The source study handled its data this way. SOAPnuke was used to process the raw data, throwing out any read that contained adapters or uncalled bases, had a mean Phred below 15, or lacked an exact constant-primer or identifier match. COPE v1.2.5 was used to merge the high-quality paired reads, and each unique nucleotide sequence was defined as a clonotype. MiTCR v1.1 was used to align the clonotypes against IMGT TRBV, TRBD and TRBJ reference segments. Analysis was restricted to V-J combinations with a frequency above 0.0001, which covered roughly 99% of repertoires. The TCS score was defined as F50 (clonal expansion) divided by E x V (chaos), with BLOSUM62-based TCRdist calculated between CDR3 peptides within each V-J. Welch's t-statistics and random forest reduced 514 V-J features to 10 to 15, which were used in a naive Bayes classifier (R e1071). Clones were called with MiXCR by TCRdb after fastp trimmed the public reads at Q25, and only in-frame beta chains were retained. Each CDR3 protein gets just one entry, which takes the most common genes and DNA from the rows behind it. What appears here as the V and J calls and clone size reflects TCRdb's work, not the paper's. Here the sample has 640,000 or so distinct CDR3 sequences; approximately 15% occur a single time. Of the sample, less than 9% falls within the top ten clones.

In the ophthalmopathy patients, disease was moderately to severely active, with a Clinical Activity Score of 3 or more, a NOSPECS grade of 4 or more, and a duration of less than 3 months. Patients with uncontrolled infections, other autoimmune diseases, pregnancy or lactation were excluded. Diagnoses were based on clinical symptoms, serum thyroxine and TRAb, thyroid ultrasound and orbital computed tomography. PBMCs were separated from roughly 10 ml of fresh peripheral blood using Ficoll-Paque density gradient centrifugation. Total RNA was extracted using Trizol reagent, and RNA quality was assessed on an Agilent 2100 Bioanalyzer.

This receptor was identified in a woman younger than 35 with Graves' ophthalmopathy. The chain is assembled from TRBV5-1 and TRBJ2-3; TRBD1 fits 7 bases in the junction. Sequencing was carried out using blood. Read as DNA, the sequence is TGCGCCAGCAGCTCAACACAGGGGACGCATAGCACAGATACGCAGTATTTT. Protein translation: CASSSTQGTHSTDTQYF.